This T cell receptor (beta chain) comes out of a study of blood T cell repertoires in COVID-19. Study information: In each case, the material was cDNA or gDNA derived from T cells, B-cell-depleted T cells, or PBMCs.

The CDR3 loop spans 15 amino acids. Germline CDR1 and CDR2: LGHDT and YNNKEL (reference sequence). The V gene lost 2 bases and the J gene lost 0 bases, with 10 bases spanning the gap. In the original workflow: Amplified reference gene primers provided the basis for estimating nucleated cell counts. This table comes from immunoSEQ multiplex PCR, and its TCRdb copy is limited to in-frame clones, with some not included. The DNA was the basis for D and trimming; V, J and clone size are from that table. The table shows fewer than 700,000 clones, with roughly nine tenths occurring only once. The sample comprised peripheral blood. The chain joins TRBV3-1 (or the pseudogene TRBV3-2) to TRBJ1-1, with D hard to call. The TCR comes from a woman aged 45 to 65 with COVID-19, enrolled during active disease. The DNA for the CDR3 is TGTGCCAGCAGCCAATATCCAGACATGAACACTGAAGCTTTCTTT. Translation gives CASSQYPDMNTEAFF.